This paragraph covers one T cell receptor (beta chain) sequence. There is no known antigen for this receptor. Within one base of it there is no much larger clone, and no base qualities were kept. The sample belongs to a study of cytomegalovirus exposure and HLA in healthy donors (dated by TCRdb to about 2017). About the study as a whole: In an earlier analysis of several hundred of the donors, about 260 Gb of sequence data and 90 million to 130 million unique TCR beta sequences from about 190 million T cells were reported. Approximately 310 gigabases of sequencing data and tens of millions of unique TCR sequences made up an early release that covered 500 to 650 HLA-typed donors. Among the roughly 370 genotyped donors, 75% to 90% belonged to the genetic ancestry cluster associated with self-reported Caucasian donors. The study was designed to test whether signatures of past pathogen exposure could be identified by cataloging public T cell receptors. The T cell repertoires of 666 subjects were profiled by immunosequencing and related to cytomegalovirus serostatus. Along with the roughly 670-subject first cohort, a separate validation cohort of some 130 different subjects was used. The study combined high-throughput TCR immunosequencing, statistical association of individual TCRs with disease status, and machine learning to predict cytomegalovirus infection status. In a later analysis, previously published TCR beta repertoires from fewer than 750 donors were re-analyzed and high-resolution HLA genotyping was added so that TCR occurrence patterns could be studied. Rather than using new phenotypic data, the later analysis identified candidate immune exposures from TCR beta sequences and from how often those sequences occurred across donors. To decide whether each TCR beta V gene segment behaved as functional or pseudogenic, an earlier analysis of some 600 of the donors relied on high-throughput TCR beta sequencing. Donor age, sex, ethnicity and CMV serostatus were compiled together with the repertoire data. A later genetic analysis used genome-wide SNP genotypes for about 60% of the 666 donors, treating that subset as a discovery cohort. All discovery cohort repertoires had been generated on a single sequencing platform. HLA typing included class I and class II loci at four-digit resolution. Typing coverage differed by locus: A, B, C, DRB1 and DQB1 were typed in roughly 629-630 donors, DQA1 in about 500, DPA1 in around 580, and DPB1 in 472. About 5 DR-DQ haplotypes were handled as single units for association and clustering, since linkage in the cohort was strong. Among around 400 genotyped donors of the cohort, an average of approximately 240,000 unique TCR beta nucleotide sequences was sequenced per donor, of which approximately 18% were non-productive. Results and caveats for the whole study, not just this receptor: A later analysis found that TCR association rates varied across HLA loci, with DRB1 alleles showing the most associated TCRs and HLA-C alleles the fewest. Compared with the roughly 700-donor mean, donors in an Asian-associated ancestry cluster had fewer N-insertions in productive TCRs, according to a later genetic analysis. It was suggested by the authors that the approach could potentially be generalized to other disease states and immunological phenotypes. Specific HLA alleles were associated with over 15,000 TCR beta sequences at a false discovery rate of 0.05 in a later analysis. In vitro tests confirmed that a few of the cytomegalovirus-associated TCR beta chains recognize cytomegalovirus antigens. CMV serostatus was the only immune exposure information available for the cohort. V-gene and J-gene trimming of TCR beta chains was associated with a missense DCLRE1C variant in a later genetic analysis, and the association was replicated in an independent cohort. Correlated functional status among segregating V segments might reflect linkage disequilibrium, but an unknown experimental factor could not be ruled out. A cluster of highly shared sequence variants was judged likely to be a technical artifact of the sequencing pipeline. Sequencing depth was assumed to be roughly uniform across donors in the presence/absence analyses, though that assumption may not hold. In the study, around 150 TCR beta chains were listed as associated with cytomegalovirus. Only TCR beta chains were sequenced in this cohort, and the absence of alpha or paired-chain data limited detectable features. Compared with equally common non-associated chains, HLA-associated TCR beta chains in a later analysis were more clonally expanded and had lower generation probabilities. When HLA alleles, especially DR and DQ, strongly co-occurred, attributing TCR associations to individual alleles was difficult. HLA typing was unavailable for some donors at each locus, so association tests used only the typed subset. Across donors, most TCR sequences were observed very rarely, whereas some public TCRs were present in many individuals. Some IMGT-functional V segments, including TRBV6-2 and TRBV6-3, could not be distinguished by the 87-base-pair reads and were therefore excluded. A further reported finding was that TCR beta sequences accurately predicted the HLA-A and HLA-B alleles for most subjects in the first cohort. The classifier was reported to diagnose cytomegalovirus status with high specificity and sensitivity in both the original and validation cohorts. According to a later analysis, parvovirus B19, influenza, CMV and Epstein-Barr virus appeared linked to several top co-occurrence clusters. Because counts were too low, around 18 rarely observed V segments, including chromosome 9 orphons, were left out of the earlier analysis of about 500 of the donors. A later analysis found that most CMV-associated TCR beta chains appeared HLA-restricted, with HLA associations seemingly driven largely by CMV exposure. In an earlier analysis of around 600 of the donors, most TCR beta V segments appeared in productive rearrangements about 87% or about 30% of the time, broadly matching IMGT annotations.

The cohort comprised some 680 healthy bone marrow donors. At the time of sampling, all cohort members were nominally healthy, though unrecorded immune exposures were likely present. The donor was CMV seronegative and was included in the group of about 400 seronegative cohort members. Each donor provided a peripheral blood sample, and peripheral blood mononuclear cells were used for TCR beta sequencing. Genomic DNA was extracted from the blood cell samples with the Qiagen DNeasy Blood Extraction Kit. The library was obtained by the immunoSEQ multiplex PCR assay. A mixture of 60 forward primers for TCR Vbeta segments and 13 reverse primers for TCR Jbeta segments was used in the multiplex PCR. A multiplex PCR assay on genomic DNA amplified the CDR3 region of rearranged TCR beta genes. The amplified TCR beta libraries were sequenced on the Illumina HiSeq System as 87-base-pair reads. The paper's processing steps were these. A later analysis tallied roughly 80 million unique TCR beta chains across the 660 or so repertoires, and approximately 12 million of those chains were shared by two or more donors. Raw reads were error-corrected and collapsed into unique sequences with a nearest-neighbor algorithm that merged closely related sequences to remove PCR and sequencing errors. CDR3 sequences were aligned to IMGT reference sequences to assign V, D and J gene segments. For a sequence to be retained, a match of at least six nucleotides was required to both a V gene segment and a J gene segment. A rearrangement was called productive if the CDR3 had no stop codons and remained in frame with V and J, and every other rearrangement was called non-productive. CDR3 was defined according to IMGT convention as the region running from the second conserved V-encoded cysteine to the conserved J-encoded phenylalanine. The earlier analysis of about 610 of the donors excluded any sequence lacking an unambiguous match to a single V gene segment. An earlier analysis of approximately 590 of the donors called V segments functional above 56.7% productive rearrangements and segregating when the between-donor standard deviation exceeded 5%. A statistical classification framework was built for diagnosing cytomegalovirus status from the catalog of TCR beta chain sequences. V and J gene assignment, in a later analysis, came from comparing TCR nucleotide sequences with IMGT/GENE-DB human TR gene sequences. In a later analysis, CDR3 sequences and most-parsimonious VDJ recombination scenarios were assigned using the TCRdist pipeline. In a later analysis, each TCR beta chain was defined by its CDR3 amino acid sequence together with its V-gene family, and reads lacking a unique V-gene family were excluded. As a way to deal with suspected cross-contamination and a sequencing artifact, a later analysis dropped approximately 570 nucleotide sequences that were highly shared and had low generation probability. For each public chain, a later analysis derived a clonal expansion index from normalized ranks of inferred template counts within each repertoire. Generation probabilities in a later analysis came from a VDJ recombination model fitted to out-of-frame rearrangements, and those results were checked against IGoR. Hypergeometric tests were used in a later analysis to score TCR-TCR, TCR-HLA and TCR-CMV co-occurrence, with a repertoire-size bias correction applied to the TCR pairs. A later analysis estimated false discovery rates by permuting HLA or CMV assignments 20 times. In a later analysis, co-occurring TCRs were grouped using DBSCAN, with TCRdist sequence similarity added in when clustering inside HLA-allele-positive subsets. Repertoires with fewer than 30,000 or more than 120,000 public chains were left out of co-occurrence clustering, as were roughly five repertoires with anomalous nucleotide sharing. TCRdb provides this immuneACCESS table in a form limited to in-frame rearrangements. Some clones are lacking; in checked studies, under half of them reflect an unresolved V gene, and why the rest are absent is not known. That table furnishes V, J and clone size, whereas the DNA furnished D and trimming. Counted in this sample were roughly 250,000 clones; about 80% of them appeared once. Of the sample, about 0.3% is held by the ten largest clones.

According to the germline V gene (reference sequence), CDR1 reads SEHNR and CDR2 reads FQNEAQ. Ends trimmed: V by 4 bases, J by 2 bases; bases unmatched to a gene: 7. The CDR3, cysteine through phenylalanine, is 15 amino acids long. The sequence is cut down to CDR3 DNA, 45 bases in frame from base 1. The sequence was collected from a girl aged 2 to 10 in good health and CMV-seronegative. Sequencing was carried out using PBMCs. Recombination linked TRBV7-9 to TRBJ1-1, and TRBD1 matches 7 of the central bases. The CDR3 is CASSSSTGPNTEAFF. The DNA sequence is given as TGTGCCAGCAGCTCTTCGACAGGGCCTAACACTGAAGCTTTCTTT. With all but the CDR3 taken from the reference TRBV7-9 and TRBJ1-1 genes, the full variable domain is: DTGVSQNPRHKITKRGQNVTFRCDPISEHNRLYWYRQTLGQGPEFLTYFQNEAQLEKSRLLSDRFSAERPKGSFSTLEIQRTEQGDSAMYLCASSSSTGPNTEAFFGQGTRLTVV.